This T cell receptor beta chain was recorded in a study of shared clonotypes between healthy human individuals. In germline, CDR1 is MNHEY, CDR2 SMNVEV (reference sequence). This CDR3 is 14 amino acids long. V trimming: 2 bases; J trimming: 4 bases; junction bases outside the gene matches: 4. Authors' analysis steps: Junction-only sequences produced by ImmunoSEQ had no quality scores, so filtering differed. Clones were sequenced by immunoSEQ multiplex PCR, and TCRdb holds only the in-frame ones, with some missing. That table is the source of V, J and clone size, and D and trimming were worked out from the DNA. Of approximately 320,000 clones in the sample, over 75% were seen once. Regarding the study as a whole: Blood was the sole source, and tissue repertoires probably differ. Even with large depth, rarefaction showed that sorted-subset sequencing was incomplete.

In regard to this clone: The antigen is unknown.

Sequencing was performed on memory CD8+ T cells sorted from blood. Subset noted: CD45RO+ cells pooled with CCR7-negative TemRA cells. The gene calls are TRBV27 and TRBJ1-2; 7 bases map to TRBD1. This TCR was sampled from a man between 18 and 29 years old in good health. CDR3 nucleotides: TGTGCCAGCAGTTTAGTTCAGGGGGGCTATGGCTACACCTTC. Translation gives CASSLVQGGYGYTF.